One T cell receptor (beta chain) is described in this entry. There is no known antigen for this receptor. Base-call qualities are not available, and no considerably larger clone is one nucleotide away. These data come from a study of CD8 T cells in ankylosing spondylitis (dated by TCRdb to the late 2010s). Concerning the study at large: T cell receptor beta repertoires were profiled in healthy donors and ankylosing spondylitis patients so that disease-linked TCR variants could be found. The full study cohort comprised about 23 ankylosing spondylitis patients and 85 to 120 healthy donors. Samples of peripheral blood were taken, and for ankylosing spondylitis patients, synovial fluid was collected as well.

What the study reported, not specific to this receptor: The disease-linked clones were reported to be significantly enriched in matched synovial fluid samples from ankylosing spondylitis patients. Some of the motif variants had been reported before in the synovial fluid and blood of reactive arthritis patients, a finding that suggests common disease-initiation mechanisms. Blood from ankylosing spondylitis patients appeared to be characterized by a TCR beta motif made up of eight highly homologous amino acid variants. A CD8+ phenotype was shown by the disease-linked clones, which were found at relatively low frequencies in peripheral blood.

Here V drops 8 bases and J drops 2 bases, and the junction holds 18 bases not matched to any gene. The germline V gene (reference sequence) sets CDR1 to WNHNN and CDR2 to SYGVQD. From its cysteine to its phenylalanine, the CDR3 spans 18 amino acids. Kept here is only the CDR3 DNA, which spans 54 bases and is read in frame from base 1. The instrument was an Illumina HiSeq 2500. Quantitative 5'-RACE with molecular barcodes was the method used to prepare the TCR beta libraries. The original methods were these. To identify disease-linked TCR variants, a new computational method was used, one built on a probabilistic model of VDJ rearrangement. Through fastp at Q25 and MiXCR, TCRdb rebuilt clones from the public reads, retaining in-frame beta chains. All rows with the same CDR3 protein become a single entry with the most common DNA and genes. The V and J calls here are based on TCRdb, not the publication. For this sample the table gives some 450,000 distinct CDR3 sequences, of which 15% to 20% were detected only once. Of the sample, 0.95% to 1.1% falls within the top ten clones.

The specimen was blood, either unsorted or a sorted T cell fraction (not recorded which). This TCR derives from a male donor with ankylosing spondylitis. The chain employs TRBV10-1 and TRBJ2-7, and TRBD1 matches 10 of the central bases. The bases read TGCGCCAGCCCCTTTAGGGGACAGGGGCTCCTTATTACCTACGAGCAGTACTTC. It translates as CASPFRGQGLLITYEQYF.